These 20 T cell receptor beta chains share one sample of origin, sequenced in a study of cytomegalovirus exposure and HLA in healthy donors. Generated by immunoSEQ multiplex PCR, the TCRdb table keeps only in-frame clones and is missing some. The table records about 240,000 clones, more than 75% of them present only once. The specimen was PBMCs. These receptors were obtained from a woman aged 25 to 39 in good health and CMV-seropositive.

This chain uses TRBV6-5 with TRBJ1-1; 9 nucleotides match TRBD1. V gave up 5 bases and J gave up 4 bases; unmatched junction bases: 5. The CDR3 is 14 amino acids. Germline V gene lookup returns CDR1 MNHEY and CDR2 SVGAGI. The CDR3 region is CASSLDRGGTEAFF. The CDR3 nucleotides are TGTGCCAGCAGTCTCGACAGGGGGGGCACTGAAGCTTTCTTT.

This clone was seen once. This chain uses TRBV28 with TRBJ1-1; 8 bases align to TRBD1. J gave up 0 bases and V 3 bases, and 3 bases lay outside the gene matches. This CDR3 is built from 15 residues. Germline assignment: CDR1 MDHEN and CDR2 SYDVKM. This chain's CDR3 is CASSFGDRMNTEAFF. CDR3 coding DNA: TGTGCCAGCAGTTTTGGGGACAGGATGAACACTGAAGCTTTCTTT. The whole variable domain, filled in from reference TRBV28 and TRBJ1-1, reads DVKVTQSSRYLVKRTGEKVFLECVQDMDHENMFWYRQDPGLGLRLIYFSYDVKMKEKGDIPEGYSVSREKKERFSLILESASTNQTSMYLCASSFGDRMNTEAFFGQGTRLTVV.

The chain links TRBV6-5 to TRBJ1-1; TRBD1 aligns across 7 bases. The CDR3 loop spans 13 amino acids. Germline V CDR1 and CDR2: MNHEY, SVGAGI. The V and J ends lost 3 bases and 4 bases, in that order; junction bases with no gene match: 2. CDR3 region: CASSYRGLTEAFF. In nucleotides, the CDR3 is TGTGCCAGCAGTTATAGGGGGCTCACTGAAGCTTTCTTT.

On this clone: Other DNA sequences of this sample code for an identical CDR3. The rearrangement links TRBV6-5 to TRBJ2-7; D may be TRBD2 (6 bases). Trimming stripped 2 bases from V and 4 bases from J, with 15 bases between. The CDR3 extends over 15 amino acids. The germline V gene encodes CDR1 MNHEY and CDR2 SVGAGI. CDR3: CASSYGTRGTYEQYF. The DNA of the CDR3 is TGTGCCAGCAGTTACGGGACTCGCGGGACGTACGAGCAGTACTTC.

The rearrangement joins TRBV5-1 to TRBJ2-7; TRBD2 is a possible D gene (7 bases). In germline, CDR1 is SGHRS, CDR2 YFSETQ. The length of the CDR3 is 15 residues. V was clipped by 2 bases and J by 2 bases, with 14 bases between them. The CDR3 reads CASSFIGGGTYEQYF. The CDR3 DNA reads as TGCGCCAGCAGCTTCATCGGCGGGGGCACCTACGAGCAGTACTTC.

CDR3 in amino acids: CASSTPRGQETQYF. For the CDR3, the DNA is TGTGCCAGCAGCACGCCCAGGGGTCAAGAGACCCAGTACTTC. The chain couples TRBV11-2 to TRBJ2-5, with D perhaps TRBD1 (6 bases). The ends were cut back, 5 bases at V and 2 bases at J, with 12 bases in the middle. This CDR3 is 14 amino acids long. Germline V CDR1 and CDR2: SGHAT, FQNNGV. Based on the CDR3 plus reference TRBV11-2 and TRBJ2-5, the full variable domain is EAGVAQSPRYKIIEKRQSVAFWCNPISGHATLYWYQQILGQGPKLLIQFQNNGVVDDSQLPKDRFSAERLKGVDSTLKIQPAKLEDSAVYLCASSTPRGQETQYFGPGTRLLVL.

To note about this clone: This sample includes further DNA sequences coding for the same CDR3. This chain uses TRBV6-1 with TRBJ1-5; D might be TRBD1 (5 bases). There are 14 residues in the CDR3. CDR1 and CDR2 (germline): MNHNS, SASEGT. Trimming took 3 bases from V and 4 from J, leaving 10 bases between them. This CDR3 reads CASSEYQGNQPQHF. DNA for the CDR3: TGTGCCAGCAGTGAGTATCAGGGAAATCAGCCCCAGCATTTT.

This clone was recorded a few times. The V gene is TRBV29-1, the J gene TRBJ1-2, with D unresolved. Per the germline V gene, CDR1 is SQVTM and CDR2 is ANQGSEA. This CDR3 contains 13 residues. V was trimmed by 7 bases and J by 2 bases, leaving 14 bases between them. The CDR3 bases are TGCAGCGCCCCGGGAGGCGGGAACTATGGCTACACCTTC. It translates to CSAPGGGNYGYTF.

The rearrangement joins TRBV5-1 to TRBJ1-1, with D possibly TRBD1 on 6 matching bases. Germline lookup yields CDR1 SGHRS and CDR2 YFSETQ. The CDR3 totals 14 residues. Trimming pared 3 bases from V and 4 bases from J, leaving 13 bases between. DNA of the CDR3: TGCGCCAGCAGCTACACAGGGCCGAGCACTGAAGCTTTCTTT. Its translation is CASSYTGPSTEAFF.

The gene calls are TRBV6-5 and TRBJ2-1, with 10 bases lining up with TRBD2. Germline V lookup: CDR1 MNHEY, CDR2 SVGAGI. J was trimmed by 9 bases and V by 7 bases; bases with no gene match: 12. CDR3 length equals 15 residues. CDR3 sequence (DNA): TGTGCCAGCAAATGGGCGGCTAGCGGGGGTGCTGAGCAGTTCTTC. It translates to CASKWAASGGAEQFF.

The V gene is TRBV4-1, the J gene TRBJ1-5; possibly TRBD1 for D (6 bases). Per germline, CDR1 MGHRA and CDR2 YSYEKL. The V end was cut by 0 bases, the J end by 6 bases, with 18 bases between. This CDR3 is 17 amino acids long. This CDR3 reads CASSQDKAGALGQPQHF. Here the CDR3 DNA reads TGCGCCAGCAGCCAAGATAAGGCAGGGGCCCTGGGTCAGCCCCAGCATTTT.

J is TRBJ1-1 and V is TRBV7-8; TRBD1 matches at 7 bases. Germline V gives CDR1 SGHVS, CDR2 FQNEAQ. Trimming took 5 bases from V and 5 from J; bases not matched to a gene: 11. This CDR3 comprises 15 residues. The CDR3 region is CASSLGGPPRTEAFF. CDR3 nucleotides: TGTGCCAGCAGCCTAGGGGGCCCTCCGAGGACTGAAGCTTTCTTT. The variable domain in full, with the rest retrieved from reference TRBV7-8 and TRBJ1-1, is GAGVSQSPRYKVAKRGQDVALRCDPISGHVSLFWYQQALGQGPEFLTYFQNEAQLDKSGLPSDRFFAERPEGSVSTLKIQRTQQEDSAVYLCASSLGGPPRTEAFFGQGTRLTVV.

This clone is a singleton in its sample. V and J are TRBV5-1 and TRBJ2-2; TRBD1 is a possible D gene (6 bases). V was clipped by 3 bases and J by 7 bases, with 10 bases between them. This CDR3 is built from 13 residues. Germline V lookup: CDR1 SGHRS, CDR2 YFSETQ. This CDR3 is CASSWQGLGELFF. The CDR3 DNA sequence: TGCGCCAGCAGCTGGCAGGGGCTCGGGGAGCTGTTTTTT.

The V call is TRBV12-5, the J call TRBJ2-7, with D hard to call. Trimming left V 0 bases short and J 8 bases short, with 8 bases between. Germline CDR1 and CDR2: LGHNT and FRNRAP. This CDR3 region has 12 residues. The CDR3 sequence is CASGLVQDKQYF. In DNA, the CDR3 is TGTGCTAGTGGTTTGGTACAAGATAAGCAGTACTTC.

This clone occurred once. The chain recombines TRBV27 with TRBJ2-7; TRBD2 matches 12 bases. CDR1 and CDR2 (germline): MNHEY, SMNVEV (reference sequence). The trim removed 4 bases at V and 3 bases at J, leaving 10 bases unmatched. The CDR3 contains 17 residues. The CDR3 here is CASSSTRTSGTLYEQYF. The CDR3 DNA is TGTGCCAGCAGTTCCACCCGGACTAGCGGGACCCTCTACGAGCAGTACTTC.

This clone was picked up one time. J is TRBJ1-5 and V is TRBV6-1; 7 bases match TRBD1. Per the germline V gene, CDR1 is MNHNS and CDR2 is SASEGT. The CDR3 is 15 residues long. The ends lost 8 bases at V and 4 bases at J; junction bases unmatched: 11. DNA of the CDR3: TGTGCCAGCTCCCCGGGACAGTATGTTAATCAGCCCCAGCATTTT. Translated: CASSPGQYVNQPQHF.

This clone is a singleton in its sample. CDR3 sequence: CASSLYYFDPDTQYF. The CDR3 DNA is TGTGCCAGCAGCTTATACTACTTCGACCCAGATACGCAGTATTTT. This chain links TRBV7-3 with TRBJ2-3; D call uncertain. Germline V gene data show CDR1 as SGHTA and CDR2 as FQGTGA. CDR3 length: 15 amino acids. The V end lost 2 bases, the J end lost 4 bases, and 13 bases lay between the germline ends.

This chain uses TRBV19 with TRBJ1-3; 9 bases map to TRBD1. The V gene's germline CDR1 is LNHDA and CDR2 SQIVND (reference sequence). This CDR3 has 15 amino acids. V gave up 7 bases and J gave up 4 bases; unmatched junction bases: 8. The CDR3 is CASTPTGGFGNTIYF. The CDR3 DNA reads TGTGCCAGTACCCCGACAGGGGGATTCGGAAACACCATATATTTT.

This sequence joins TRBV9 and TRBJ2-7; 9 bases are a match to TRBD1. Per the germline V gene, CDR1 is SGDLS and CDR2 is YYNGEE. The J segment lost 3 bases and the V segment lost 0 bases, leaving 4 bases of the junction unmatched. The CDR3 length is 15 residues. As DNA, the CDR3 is TGTGCCAGCAGCGTAGAAGGGACAGGGATCTACGAGCAGTACTTC. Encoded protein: CASSVEGTGIYEQYF.

CDR3 bases: TGTGCCAGCTCCCTCCTTCCACCAGGGGACGAGCAGTACTTC. Translated: CASSLLPPGDEQYF. This chain connects TRBV18 to TRBJ2-7, with D possibly being TRBD1 (6 bases). The length of the CDR3 is 14 residues. V was trimmed by 6 bases and J by 5 bases, leaving 17 bases between them. Germline V gene lookup returns CDR1 KGHSH and CDR2 LQKENI.